These 3 T cell receptor beta chains originate from one sample sequenced in a study of blood T cell repertoires in COVID-19. Clones were read by immunoSEQ multiplex PCR, and TCRdb kept only the in-frame ones, dropping some. The sample shows 250,000 to 350,000 clones, almost 90% of them seen only once. The material sequenced was PBMCs or T cells enriched from blood (not recorded which). The receptors derive from a woman younger than 30 with acute COVID-19.

The V and J genes are TRBV13 and TRBJ2-7; D is perhaps TRBD2 (5 bases). V dropped 7 bases and J dropped 2 bases, with 12 bases sitting between them. The germline gives CDR1 PRHDT, CDR2 FYEKMQ (reference sequence). CDR3 length: 13 residues. CDR3 residues: CASTGIGTYEQYF. Written as DNA, the CDR3 is TGTGCCAGCACCGGGATAGGAACCTACGAGCAGTACTTC. Filled out from reference TRBV13 and TRBJ2-7, the complete variable domain reads AAGVIQSPRHLIKEKRETATLKCYPIPRHDTVYWYQQGPGQDPQFLISFYEKMQSDKGSIPDRFSAQQFSDYHSELNMSSLELGDSALYFCASTGIGTYEQYFGPGTRLTVT.

The V call is TRBV4-1, the J call TRBJ1-2; 8 bases fit TRBD1. Germline V gene lookup returns CDR1 MGHRA and CDR2 YSYEKL. Trimming cost V 0 bases and J 6 bases; bases outside gene matches: 9. The CDR3 runs to 16 residues. CDR3 amino acids: CASSQEVRGRNDGYTF. The CDR3 nucleotides are TGCGCCAGCAGCCAAGAGGTCAGGGGGCGAAATGATGGCTACACCTTC.

The V and J genes are TRBV4-1 and TRBJ2-7, with D perhaps matching TRBD1 (5 bases). From germline, CDR1 is MGHRA and CDR2 YSYEKL. V lost 1 base and J 6 bases, leaving 16 bases between the germline ends. The CDR3 is 15 residues long. In DNA, the CDR3 is TGCGCCAGCAGCCAAGGGGGCAGAGCTTCGGCCGAGCAGTACTTC. Its protein is CASSQGGRASAEQYF.